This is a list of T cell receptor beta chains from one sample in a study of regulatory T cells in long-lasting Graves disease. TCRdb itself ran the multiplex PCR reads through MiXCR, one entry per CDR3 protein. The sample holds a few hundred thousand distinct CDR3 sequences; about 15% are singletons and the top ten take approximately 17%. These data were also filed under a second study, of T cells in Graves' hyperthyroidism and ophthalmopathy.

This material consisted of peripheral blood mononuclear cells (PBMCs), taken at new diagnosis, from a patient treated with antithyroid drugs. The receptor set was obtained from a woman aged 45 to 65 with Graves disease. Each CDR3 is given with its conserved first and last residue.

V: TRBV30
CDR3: CAWSPPGAGTYEQYF

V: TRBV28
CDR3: CASSLWGTSPYNEQFF

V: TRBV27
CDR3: CASSLSSDTYEQYF

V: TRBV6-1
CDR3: CASSLRGQGYQPQHF

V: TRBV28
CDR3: CASSPRDTPYEQYF

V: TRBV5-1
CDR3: CASSLDRAGEQYF

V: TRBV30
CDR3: CAWSVLGLAAEETQYF

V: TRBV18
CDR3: CASSQTGLGSTNEKLFF

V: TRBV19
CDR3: CASSIWLGGGRLNNEQFF

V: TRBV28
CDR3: CASSPTTAGRWEQYF

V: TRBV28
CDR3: CASSLGGIGNIQYF

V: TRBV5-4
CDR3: CASSPGWALAEETQYF

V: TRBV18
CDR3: CASSPSVQGPYEQYF